Shown below are 20 T cell receptor beta chains from a single sample sequenced in a study of a mutant IDH1 vaccine in newly diagnosed glioma. The time point: baseline, week 1 (first vaccination visit). Treatment of the sample: pre-vaccination baseline after standard-of-care therapy. TCRdb's table, derived via immunoSEQ multiplex PCR, lists solely in-frame clones and lacks some. The top ten clones hold under 0.65% of a sample with 85,000 to 100,000 clones, approximately 90% of them seen once. The sample here was PBMCs, taken from a glioma patient treated with radiotherapy, temozolomide or both. These receptors were obtained from a woman aged 50 to 60 with glioma.

The chain is built from TRBV4-1 and TRBJ2-7; the D call may be TRBD1 or TRBD2 (5 bases each). The germline V gene encodes CDR1 MGHRA and CDR2 YSYEKL. Trimming stripped 4 bases from V and 1 base from J, with 17 bases between. The CDR3 contains 16 residues. The CDR3, as DNA: TGCGCCAGCAGCCTCCTAGTGGGGGAGAAGTCCTACGAGCAGTACTTC. It yields the protein CASSLLVGEKSYEQYF.

This chain connects TRBV19 to TRBJ1-5, with D possibly matching TRBD1 (6 bases). Trimming cost V 4 bases and J 4 bases, with 11 bases left between them. The length of the CDR3 is 14 residues. Germline lookup yields CDR1 LNHDA and CDR2 SQIVND (reference sequence). Here the CDR3 reads CASSNAGVNQPQHF. The CDR3 nucleotides are TGTGCCAGTAGTAATGCAGGGGTAAATCAGCCCCAGCATTTT.

V gene TRBV27 combines with J gene TRBJ1-4; possible D gene TRBD1, 5 bases. Germline loops: CDR1 MNHEY, CDR2 SMNVEV (reference sequence). Trimming took 1 base from V and 8 from J, leaving 14 bases between them. This CDR3 region has 15 residues. CDR3 nucleotide sequence: TGTGCCAGCAGTTTATTCGGGGGGATGGGGGAAAAACTGTTTTTT. As protein: CASSLFGGMGEKLFF.

CDR3 DNA: TGTGCCAGCAGCCAAGGACAGGGGGAGAACACTGAAGCTTTCTTT. Residues: CASSQGQGENTEAFF. The genes are TRBV4-2 and TRBJ1-1; 9 nucleotides align to TRBD1. Per germline, CDR1 LGHNA and CDR2 YNFKEQ. This CDR3 region has 15 residues. J gave up 1 base and V 1 base, and 1 base lay outside the gene matches.

The rearrangement uses TRBV28 and TRBJ1-5, with D uncertain. Germline assignment: CDR1 MDHEN and CDR2 SYDVKM. CDR3 length: 12 residues. With 4 bases removed from V and 4 bases from J, the gap between germline ends came to 5 bases. The CDR3 sequence is CASSSLNQPQHF. The CDR3 nucleotides read TGTGCCAGCAGTTCCCTAAATCAGCCCCAGCATTTT.

The chain couples TRBV7-6 to TRBJ2-5; D is possibly TRBD2 (7 bases). Looked up from germline, CDR1 is SGHVS and CDR2 is FNYEAQ. The germline V and J ends were trimmed by 2 bases and 5 bases, with 15 bases remaining between them. The CDR3 is 15 residues long. CDR3 DNA: TGTGCCAGCAGCTTATCCCGAGGGGGGGGCGAGACCCAGTACTTC. Translation gives CASSLSRGGGETQYF.

This chain joins TRBV6-6 and TRBJ2-3; TRBD2 matches 8 bases. The V gene's germline CDR1 is MNHNY and CDR2 SVGAGI (reference sequence). Trimming removed 5 bases from V and 10 bases from J; junction bases left unmatched: 5. CDR3 length: 12 residues. For the CDR3, the DNA is TGTGCCAGCAGTAAGGGACTAGTTGCGCAGTATTTT. Translation: CASSKGLVAQYF.

This chain links TRBV5-6 with TRBJ2-1, with D possibly matching TRBD1 (6 bases). The CDR3 consists of 16 residues. Germline V CDR1 and CDR2: SGHDT, YYEEEE. The V and J ends lost 1 base and 3 bases respectively, with 14 bases between them. In DNA form, the CDR3 reads TGTGCCAGCAGCTTGACAGGGCCATACTACTACAATGAGCAGTTCTTC. Amino acid sequence: CASSLTGPYYYNEQFF.

The V and J genes are TRBV27 and TRBJ1-1, with D hard to call. This CDR3 is 14 amino acids long. Germline V gene sequence: CDR1 MNHEY, CDR2 SMNVEV (reference sequence). Trimming took 6 bases from V and 6 from J, leaving 17 bases between them. CDR3 region: CASRWAGDNSEAFF. CDR3 nucleotides: TGTGCCAGCAGATGGGCAGGAGATAACTCTGAAGCTTTCTTT.

The rearrangement joins TRBV18 to TRBJ2-7; possibly TRBD1 or TRBD2 for D (5 bases each). The V and J ends lost 11 bases and 2 bases respectively, with 10 bases between them. Germline loops: CDR1 KGHSH, CDR2 LQKENI. This CDR3 region has 11 residues. The CDR3 nucleotides are TGTGCCTCTGGGGGACCCTACGAGCAGTACTTC. Its protein product is CASGGPYEQYF.

The V gene is TRBV7-9, the J gene TRBJ2-2; TRBD1 might be the D (5 bases). Deletions cut 6 bases from V and 4 bases from J, with 9 bases between. The CDR3 contains 13 residues. CDR1 and CDR2 from the germline V gene are SEHNR and FQNEAQ (reference sequence). CDR3 coding DNA: TGTGCCAGCAGTTTTGACAGCACCGGGGAGCTGTTTTTT. Protein sequence: CASSFDSTGELFF.

The chain links TRBV2 to TRBJ1-5; 12 nucleotides align to TRBD1. The CDR3 length is 16 residues. The germline V gene has CDR1 SNHLY and CDR2 FYNNEI. The ends lost 6 bases at V and 1 base at J; junction bases unmatched: 4. The CDR3 here is CASSPGQGASNQPQHF. DNA of the CDR3: TGTGCCAGCAGCCCGGGACAGGGGGCCAGCAATCAGCCCCAGCATTTT.

The chain couples TRBV4-1 to TRBJ2-4; TRBD2 might be the D (5 bases). Germline values: CDR1 MGHRA, CDR2 YSYEKL. The V end lost 0 bases, the J end lost 1 base, and 10 bases lay between the germline ends. The CDR3 is made up of 16 amino acids. CDR3 in amino acids: CASSQEGGEAKNIQYF. The CDR3 DNA follows: TGCGCCAGCAGCCAAGAGGGTGGGGAGGCCAAAAACATTCAGTACTTC.

This clone has only a few counts. The chain carries TRBV11-2 and TRBJ2-7, with unresolved D. Per germline, CDR1 SGHAT and CDR2 FQNNGV. Trimming took off 1 base at V and 2 bases at J, with 6 bases between the two ends. This CDR3 contains 13 residues. CDR3 amino acids: CASSLVTPYEQYF. The CDR3, as DNA: TGTGCCAGCAGCTTAGTCACCCCCTACGAGCAGTACTTC.

The chain links TRBV6-5 to TRBJ1-5; 7 bases are shared with TRBD1. This CDR3 has 15 residues. J gave up 3 bases and V 5 bases, and 7 bases lay outside the gene matches. In germline, CDR1 is MNHEY, CDR2 SVGAGI. The CDR3 spells CASSRQGNNNQPQHF. As DNA, the CDR3 is TGTGCCAGCAGTCGACAGGGTAATAACAATCAGCCCCAGCATTTT.

The chain uses TRBV27 and TRBJ2-7; D is possibly TRBD1 (6 bases). This CDR3 is 13 amino acids long. Trimming took 4 bases from V and 2 from J, leaving 9 bases between them. Germline V gene data show CDR1 as MNHEY and CDR2 as SMNVEV (reference sequence). CDR3: CASSYRAAYEQYF. The DNA for the CDR3 is TGTGCCAGCAGTTACAGGGCAGCCTACGAGCAGTACTTC.

The chain joins TRBV9 to TRBJ1-1; TRBD1 agrees at 7 bases. CDR1 and CDR2 from the germline V gene are SGDLS and YYNGEE. The CDR3 loop spans 15 amino acids. The trim removed 3 bases at V and 0 bases at J, leaving 5 bases unmatched. The CDR3 region is CASSAGGHLNTEAFF. Here the CDR3 DNA reads TGTGCCAGCAGCGCAGGGGGACACCTGAACACTGAAGCTTTCTTT.

The CDR3 nucleotides are TGTGCCAGCAGCTTCGGACTAGCGGGAGGGTGGTACAATGAGCAGTTCTTC. This codes for CASSFGLAGGWYNEQFF. The chain joins TRBV7-8 to TRBJ2-1; 15 nucleotides align to TRBD2. Germline V CDR1 and CDR2: SGHVS, FQNEAQ. CDR3 length: 17 amino acids. Trimming removed 3 bases from V and 4 bases from J; junction bases left unmatched: 4.

This sequence joins TRBV7-9 and TRBJ2-3; TRBD1 matches at 7 bases. V lost 4 bases, J lost 2 bases, and 9 bases stayed unmatched. The CDR3 length is 16 residues. Germline V CDR1 and CDR2: SEHNR, FQNEAQ (reference sequence). The DNA for the CDR3 is TGTGCCAGCAGCTCCCCCGGGACAGTCCTCACAGATACGCAGTATTTT. It translates to CASSSPGTVLTDTQYF.

The rearrangement uses TRBV6-6 and TRBJ2-7, with TRBD1 as a possible D gene (6 bases). Trimming pared 2 bases from V and 2 bases from J, leaving 10 bases between. Germline CDR1 is MNHNY and CDR2 is SVGAGI (reference sequence). CDR3 length: 14 residues. The CDR3 bases are TGTGCCAGCAGTTACGACAGGACAGCCTACGAGCAGTACTTC. It is translated as CASSYDRTAYEQYF.